This T cell receptor beta chain was observed in a study of Graves' ophthalmopathy and Graves' hyperthyroidism (dated by TCRdb to the late 2010s). About the full investigation: Hyperthyroidism was defined as stable when no progression to ophthalmopathy occurred within 18 months of follow-up. In total, approximately 130 blood samples were TCR-sequenced: fewer than 50 ophthalmopathy, about 75 hyperthyroidism and around 17 hyperthyroidism-to-ophthalmopathy patients. For independent validation, a separate cohort was made up of 18 hyperthyroidism patients plus 17 patients who later progressed from hyperthyroidism to ophthalmopathy. To tell Graves' ophthalmopathy apart from Graves' hyperthyroidism, and to predict which patients would progress to ophthalmopathy, the study relied on TCR beta repertoire signatures. To explore V-J signatures distinguishing ophthalmopathy from hyperthyroidism, a discovery set of approximately 100 patients (roughly 45 ophthalmopathy, about 57 stable hyperthyroidism) was enrolled. In more than five hyperthyroidism patients, the T-cell repertoires found in thyroid tissue were compared with those found in blood. Once sampling was done, hyperthyroidism patients were given methimazole at a starting dose of 30 mg daily, while ophthalmopathy patients were given high-dose intravenous methylprednisolone.

For repertoire sequencing, TCR beta CDR3 regions were amplified from RNA transcripts. The first round of RT-PCR was done with HTBI primers and the Qiagen OneStep RT-PCR kit, and was followed by a second round of multiplex PCR, then size selection and purification. The libraries underwent paired-end sequencing with 100 bp reads on an Illumina HiSeq2000. The published analysis was carried out like this. Reads were processed with SOAPnuke, discarding reads with adapters, uncalled bases, mean Phred below 15, or no exact constant-primer or identifier match. High-quality paired reads were merged with COPE v1.2.5. Unique nucleotide sequences were defined as clonotypes and aligned to IMGT TRB V, D and J references using MiTCR v1.1. The analysis was limited to V-J combinations with a frequency above 0.0001, which together covered 99% to 99.2% of repertoires. For each V-J combination, a TCR clonal expansion and chaos score was defined as F50 clonal expansion divided by the chaos observed in the TCRdist matrix. Welch's t-statistics and random forest were used to narrow the features down to 10 to 15 V-J combinations, which were then fed into a naive Bayes classifier. The similarity between thyroid and blood repertoires was quantified using the Morisita-Horn index. TCRdb cleaned the public reads at Q25 with fastp, built clones with MiXCR and kept in-frame beta chains. CDR3 protein sequences are deduplicated, and each keeps its most common genes and DNA. These V and J calls rely on TCRdb rather than the paper's analysis. Counted in this sample were around 1,000,000 distinct CDR3 sequences; less than 45% of them appeared once. The top ten clonotypes cover around 10% of the sample.

V gives up 0 bases and J gives up 0 bases, and the segment between their germline ends measures 14 bases. The CDR3 runs 17 residues from the cysteine to the phenylalanine. Of the read, only the CDR3 DNA is kept; its 51 bases are in frame from base 1. CDR1 and CDR2, looked up from the germline V gene (reference sequence), are DFQATT and SNEGSKA. This clonotype has more than one count but fewer than ten. Its target antigen remains unknown. Base qualities were left out, and no much larger clone turns up one base away. What the work shows at the level of the full study, not this receptor alone: Most of the expanded thyroid clonotypes with a frequency above 0.001 were also detected in blood, and it was suggested that the thyroid immune response may be reflected by blood repertoires. No statistical method was used to set the sample size in advance, and the investigators knew which group each participant was assigned to. In validation, the model predicted ophthalmopathy progression with 55% to 71% sensitivity and roughly 78% specificity; some 13 predicted patients were CT-confirmed with GO in a median of approximately 6.5 months. In cross-validation, the 13-signature model distinguished ophthalmopathy from stable hyperthyroidism with approximately 88% sensitivity and approximately 81% specificity, and in the test set the corresponding values were approximately 80% and 68%.

The hyperthyroidism patients were 18 to 65 years old and newly diagnosed, with a disease duration of less than 2 months. Patients with other autoimmune diseases, uncontrolled infections, pregnancy or lactation were excluded. Diagnosis relied on clinical symptoms, serum thyroxine, TRAb, thyroid ultrasound and orbital computed tomography. Total RNA was extracted using Trizol reagent, and RNA quality was checked on an Agilent 2100 Bioanalyzer. The TCR comes from an adult man with Graves' hyperthyroidism. The sequenced sample was peripheral blood or thyroid tissue (not recorded which). The rearranged segments are TRBV20-1 and TRBJ2-2; perhaps TRBD1 is the D gene, with 5 bases matching. The DNA sequence is as follows: TGCAGTGCTAGAGACCCGTGGACAAGCTCGAACACCGGGGAGCTGTTTTTT. It translates as CSARDPWTSSNTGELFF.